The 8 T cell receptor beta chains listed next were all sequenced from one sample in a study of T cell responses to AZD1222 COVID-19 vaccine. Profiled with immunoSEQ multiplex PCR; TCRdb holds only in-frame clones, not every one. The sample contains 82,000 or so clones, roughly 90% of which appear only once. This material consisted of peripheral blood, taken on day 0 of AZD1222 vaccination. The receptors stem from an adult in good health.

CDR3 nucleotides: TGTGCCAGCTCATCGACAGGGGGTGACTATGGCTACACCTTC. Amino acid sequence: CASSSTGGDYGYTF. The chain combines TRBV18 with TRBJ1-2, with 9 nucleotides matching TRBD1. CDR1 is KGHSH, CDR2 LQKENI, per germline. V was pared by 5 bases and J by 3 bases, with 4 bases of the junction left unmatched. This CDR3 comprises 14 residues.

This rearrangement joins TRBV5-6 to TRBJ1-1; 7 bases map to TRBD1. CDR3 size: 13 residues. The ends lost 6 bases at V and 5 bases at J; junction bases unmatched: 7. Germline V gene sequence: CDR1 SGHDT, CDR2 YYEEEE. The CDR3 nucleotides read TGTGCCAGCACCTCACAGGGGAGGACTGAAGCTTTCTTT. It encodes CASTSQGRTEAFF.

V and J are TRBV6-6 and TRBJ1-6, with TRBD1 matching over 10 bases. The CDR3 has 15 residues. Germline assignment: CDR1 MNHNY and CDR2 SVGAGI (reference sequence). V dropped 2 bases and J dropped 8; count of bases not matched to a gene: 3. CDR3 nucleotides: TGTGCCAGCAGTTACCTGGACAGGGGGGATTCACCCCTCCACTTT. The encoded protein is CASSYLDRGDSPLHF.

The chain recombines TRBV7-2 with TRBJ1-1, with D maybe TRBD1 (5 bases). This CDR3 region has 14 residues. V was shortened by 5 bases and J by 10 bases, with 20 bases between the two germline ends. CDR1 is SGHTA, CDR2 FQGNSA, per germline. The CDR3 DNA follows: TGTGCCAGCAGCCTCCGGGACCCCCTAAGAGGAGCTTTCTTT. The encoded protein is CASSLRDPLRGAFF.

The chain joins TRBV19 to TRBJ1-1, with 11 bases lining up with TRBD1. The CDR3 is made up of 20 amino acids. CDR1 and CDR2 from the germline V gene are LNHDA and SQIVND (reference sequence). Trimming cost V 5 bases and J 0 bases; bases outside gene matches: 17. This CDR3 reads CASSPAGTGGNWGLNTEAFF. The DNA of the CDR3 is TGTGCCAGTAGTCCAGCAGGGACAGGGGGAAATTGGGGTTTGAACACTGAAGCTTTCTTT.

This chain connects TRBV29-1 to TRBJ1-2; D ambiguous. Germline V lookup: CDR1 SQVTM, CDR2 ANQGSEA. V was clipped by 0 bases and J by 0 bases, with 8 bases between them. This CDR3 is 14 amino acids long. CDR3 amino acids: CSVEDQAANYGYTF. Here the CDR3 DNA reads TGCAGCGTTGAAGATCAGGCAGCTAACTATGGCTACACCTTC.

The V gene is TRBV11-2, the J gene TRBJ1-1; 10 bases match TRBD1. The CDR3 totals 19 residues. CDR1 and CDR2 (germline): SGHAT, FQNNGV. With V trimmed by 1 base and J by 4 bases, 15 bases remained unmatched. The CDR3: CASSLGTFRDRGSLTEAFF. The CDR3 DNA reads TGTGCCAGCAGCTTAGGTACCTTCAGGGACAGGGGCTCCCTCACTGAAGCTTTCTTT.

This clone was counted once. This chain connects TRBV9 to TRBJ2-1; 8 bases align to TRBD1. Germline CDR1 SGDLS, CDR2 YYNGEE. After removal of 0 bases from V and 4 bases from J, the junction contained 9 bases not matched to a gene. CDR3 size: 17 residues. CDR3 bases: TGTGCCAGCAGCGTAGGGGTCACAGGGGGGCCTTACAATGAGCAGTTCTTC. Its protein is CASSVGVTGGPYNEQFF.